These 10 T cell receptor beta chains came from one sample sequenced in a study of T cells in Graves' hyperthyroidism and ophthalmopathy. Amplification of TCR beta CDR3 regions used RNA as the template. The HTBI primer set was used in a first-round RT-PCR of the TCR CDR3. TCRdb fed the multiplex PCR reads into MiXCR, producing one record per CDR3 protein. The sample lists nearly 600,000 distinct CDR3 sequences, approximately 15% seen once, with about 5.8% in the top ten. Sequencing was performed on blood. These receptors all come from a young woman with Graves' hyperthyroidism that later progressed to Graves' ophthalmopathy.

To note about this clonotype: This may arise from a read error, as a much more abundant clone is one base away. The V and J genes are TRBV9 and TRBJ1-6; the match to TRBD1 covers 10 bases. There are 15 residues in the CDR3. From germline, CDR1 is SGDLS and CDR2 YYNGEE. CDR3 loop: CANSVVDRGNSPLHF. The CDR3, as DNA: TGTGCCAACAGCGTCGTGGACAGGGGGAATTCACCCCTCCACTTT.

This clonotype has a count of ten or more. The gene calls are TRBV7-9 and TRBJ2-5; 10 bases fit TRBD1. Germline V CDR1 and CDR2: SEHNR, FQNEAQ (reference sequence). Unmatched junction bases numbered 10, after V lost 5 bases and J lost 4 bases. CDR3 length: 16 residues. The CDR3 is CASSPRQGATGETQYF. DNA of the CDR3: TGTGCCAGCAGCCCCCGACAGGGGGCGACGGGAGAGACCCAGTACTTC.

This sequence joins TRBV19 and TRBJ2-1; TRBD2 matches at 8 bases. The CDR3 spans 15 residues. Trimming took 4 bases from V and 6 from J; bases not matched to a gene: 8. Per the germline V gene, CDR1 is LNHDA and CDR2 is SQIVND (reference sequence). The CDR3 protein is CASSSQGGRPNEQFF. CDR3 DNA: TGTGCCAGTAGTAGCCAGGGCGGGAGGCCCAATGAGCAGTTCTTC. Full variable domain (rest looked up from reference TRBV19 and TRBJ2-1): DGGITQSPKYLFRKEGQNVTLSCEQNLNHDAMYWYRQDPGQGLRLIYYSQIVNDFQKGDIAEGYSVSREKKESFPLTVTSAQKNPTAFYLCASSSQGGRPNEQFFGPGTRLTVL.

The chain carries TRBV30 and TRBJ1-5; D gene unclear. Germline assignment: CDR1 GTSNPN and CDR2 SVGIG (reference sequence). V gave up 0 bases and J gave up 2 bases, with 14 bases separating them. This CDR3 has 16 amino acids. Here the CDR3 reads CAWSVGTVTGNQPQHF. The CDR3 DNA sequence: TGTGCCTGGAGTGTAGGAACTGTGACTGGCAATCAGCCCCAGCATTTT.

In nucleotides, the CDR3 is TGTGCCAGCAGTTTAACTAGCGGGGGCTCCTACAATGAGCAGTTCTTC. This encodes CASSLTSGGSYNEQFF. The rearrangement joins TRBV28 to TRBJ2-1; 11 bases agree with TRBD2. This CDR3 is built from 16 residues. V lost 2 bases, J lost 0 bases, and 0 bases stayed unmatched. The germline V gene has CDR1 MDHEN and CDR2 SYDVKM. The full variable domain, in which reference TRBV28 and TRBJ2-1 provide the parts outside the CDR3, is DVKVTQSSRYLVKRTGEKVFLECVQDMDHENMFWYRQDPGLGLRLIYFSYDVKMKEKGDIPEGYSVSREKKERFSLILESASTNQTSMYLCASSLTSGGSYNEQFFGPGTRLTVL.

The J gene is TRBJ2-7, the V gene TRBV4-2, with D possibly called TRBD1 or TRBD2 (5 bases each). Trimming shortened V by 2 bases and J by 1 base, and 18 bases separated the two germline ends. From germline, CDR1 is LGHNA and CDR2 YNFKEQ. The CDR3 consists of 17 residues. CDR3 region: CASSQQTPWDQSYEQYF. The CDR3 bases are TGTGCCAGCAGCCAACAGACCCCATGGGACCAATCCTACGAGCAGTACTTC.

In this sample, this clonotype turned up many times. The chain uses TRBV3-1 and TRBJ1-1; D call uncertain. This CDR3 is 16 amino acids long. V lost 0 bases and J 2 bases, leaving 13 bases between the germline ends. In germline, CDR1 is LGHDT, CDR2 YNNKEL (reference sequence). CDR3 residues: CASSQDSGRGNTEAFF. CDR3 coding DNA: TGTGCCAGCAGCCAAGATTCAGGCCGGGGAAACACTGAAGCTTTCTTT.

This clonotype was seen only a few times. V and J are TRBV27 and TRBJ1-5; D gene ambiguous. The ends were cut back, 5 bases at V and 7 bases at J, with 18 bases in the middle. The CDR3 is made up of 15 amino acids. The germline V gene encodes CDR1 MNHEY and CDR2 SMNVEV (reference sequence). The CDR3 DNA is TGTGCCAGCAGTCTCCTCCACCCGGAAGGGCAGCCCCAGCATTTT. The encoded protein is CASSLLHPEGQPQHF.

This clonotype was seen a few times. This chain uses TRBV6-1 with TRBJ1-4; TRBD1 matches at 7 bases. The CDR3 runs to 14 residues. The junction had 5 bases not matched to a gene; V was cut back by 6 bases and J by 4 bases. CDR1 MNHNS and CDR2 SASEGT come from the germline V gene. CDR3: CASSLTGDNEKLFF. The CDR3 DNA reads as TGTGCCAGCAGCCTTACAGGGGATAATGAAAAACTGTTTTTT.

In this sample, this clonotype turned up many times. V and J are TRBV13 and TRBJ2-7, with TRBD2 matching over 13 bases. From germline, CDR1 is PRHDT and CDR2 FYEKMQ (reference sequence). This CDR3 is 15 amino acids long. With V trimmed by 4 bases and J by 4 bases, 4 bases remained unmatched. CDR3 nucleotides: TGTGCCAGCAGCTACAGGACTAGCGGGAGTTACGAGCAGTACTTC. Translating it yields CASSYRTSGSYEQYF.